The 17 T cell receptor beta chains in this list originate from one sample, sequenced in a study of healthy donors' naive CD4 and CD8 T cells. TCR libraries were built from 400 to 650 ng of total RNA by linear amplification. Each CDR3 protein gets one entry after TCRdb re-called the reads with MiXCR. The data contain 180,000 or so distinct CDR3 sequences, around 70% of them singletons. Sequencing was performed on naive CD4+ and CD8+ T cells sorted from blood, pooled from several donors. These receptors all come from a pool of human donors in good health; the sample pools cells from several healthy donors.

The chain uses TRBV7-9 and TRBJ1-5, with D perhaps TRBD1 (5 bases). The CDR3 consists of 18 residues. Germline loops: CDR1 SEHNR, CDR2 FQNEAQ (reference sequence). V shed 0 bases and J shed 5 bases, with 20 bases lying between them. The CDR3 DNA sequence: TGTGCCAGCAGCTTAGCCGGAGGGCCCCTGGGGGTCCATCAGCCCCAGCATTTT. Its translation: CASSLAGGPLGVHQPQHF.

CDR3 DNA sequence: TGTGCCAGTAGCGTAGGAGACTCAACCTACGAGCAGTACTTC. Its translation: CASSVGDSTYEQYF. V and J are TRBV19 and TRBJ2-7, with unresolved D. Germline CDR1 LNHDA, CDR2 SQIVND (reference sequence). Trimming took off 6 bases at V and 2 bases at J, with 14 bases between the two ends. The CDR3 loop spans 14 amino acids. Looking up the rest from reference TRBV19 and TRBJ2-7 gives the full variable domain: DGGITQSPKYLFRKEGQNVTLSCEQNLNHDAMYWYRQDPGQGLRLIYYSQIVNDFQKGDIAEGYSVSREKKESFPLTVTSAQKNPTAFYLCASSVGDSTYEQYFGPGTRLTVT.

Here the CDR3 reads CAWSVLGGGGYTF. The CDR3 region has the DNA TGTGCCTGGAGTGTATTGGGGGGCGGTGGCTACACCTTC. This rearrangement joins TRBV30 to TRBJ1-2; a possible D gene is TRBD1 (6 bases). The CDR3 is 13 amino acids. With 0 bases removed from V and 7 bases from J, the gap between germline ends came to 12 bases. Germline V gene sequence: CDR1 GTSNPN, CDR2 SVGIG (reference sequence).

Only a few counts were recorded for this clonotype. This sequence joins TRBV6-5 and TRBJ1-6; D remains unclear. Deletions cut 0 bases from V and 5 bases from J, with 8 bases between. The CDR3 is 15 residues long. From germline, CDR1 is MNHEY and CDR2 SVGAGI. The CDR3 is CASSYSGNHNSPLHF. As DNA, the CDR3 is TGTGCCAGCAGTTACTCGGGGAACCATAATTCACCCCTCCACTTT.

This chain links TRBV15 with TRBJ1-5; possible D gene TRBD1, 5 bases. This CDR3 spans 19 amino acids. Germline CDR1 and CDR2: LNHNV and YYDKDF (reference sequence). Trimming shortened V by 0 bases and J by 4 bases, and 22 bases separated the two germline ends. As DNA, the CDR3 is TGTGCCACCAGCAGAGAGGAGGGTTGGAGGCTAAGGGGAAATCAGCCCCAGCATTTT. Encoded protein: CATSREEGWRLRGNQPQHF. The complete variable domain, with remaining parts taken from reference TRBV15 and TRBJ1-5, reads DAMVIQNPRYQVTQFGKPVTLSCSQTLNHNVMYWYQQKSSQAPKLLFHYYDKDFNNEADTPDNFQSRRPNTSFCFLDIRSPGLGDTAMYLCATSREEGWRLRGNQPQHFGDGTRLSIL.

In DNA form, the CDR3 reads TGTGCCAGCAGTTTGCGTCCTGGACTACCGTCCTACGAGCAGTACTTC. Encoded protein: CASSLRPGLPSYEQYF. The chain carries TRBV6-8 and TRBJ2-7, with a possible D match to TRBD2 (6 bases). From germline, CDR1 is MNHGY and CDR2 SAAAGT. Trimming left V 4 bases short and J 1 base short, with 17 bases between. This CDR3 is 16 amino acids long.

V is TRBV29-1 and J is TRBJ2-1; possibly TRBD2 for D (5 bases). The CDR3 runs to 18 residues. Trimming cost V 3 bases and J 0 bases, with 21 bases left between them. Germline V gene data show CDR1 as SQVTM and CDR2 as ANQGSEA. CDR3 DNA: TGCAGCGTTGATCTAGCCATCCACCCCTCGATCTCCTACAATGAGCAGTTCTTC. This translates into CSVDLAIHPSISYNEQFF.

The rearrangement links TRBV19 to TRBJ2-1; TRBD2 is a possible D gene (5 bases). The CDR3 loop spans 17 amino acids. Germline loops: CDR1 LNHDA, CDR2 SQIVND (reference sequence). Trimming pared 0 bases from V and 3 bases from J, leaving 15 bases between. DNA for the CDR3: TGTGCCAGTAGTATAGATCTATGGAGCGGACGCTACAATGAGCAGTTCTTC. Its translation is CASSIDLWSGRYNEQFF.

This rearrangement joins TRBV29-1 to TRBJ2-1; D may correspond to TRBD1 or TRBD2 (5 bases each). The CDR3 runs 14 residues. Trimming removed 7 bases from V and 0 bases from J, with 13 bases in between. Germline V gene sequence: CDR1 SQVTM, CDR2 ANQGSEA. The CDR3 DNA is TGCAGCGCCCGGGACCTTAGCTCCTACAATGAGCAGTTCTTC. It translates to CSARDLSSYNEQFF.

The chain recombines TRBV5-1 with TRBJ1-3; unclear D gene. Trimming shortened V by 1 base and J by 4 bases, and 9 bases separated the two germline ends. CDR1 is SGHRS and CDR2 is YFSETQ in the germline V gene. The CDR3 runs to 14 residues. In DNA form, the CDR3 reads TGCGCCAGCAGCTTGCAGGAATCCGGAAACACCATATATTTT. It specifies CASSLQESGNTIYF.

The chain links TRBV13 to TRBJ1-6, with unresolved D. The V gene lost 1 base and the J gene lost 3 bases, with 10 bases spanning the gap. The CDR3 has 16 residues. Germline-derived CDR1 and CDR2 are PRHDT and FYEKMQ (reference sequence). CDR3 sequence (DNA): TGTGCCAGCAGCTTAGCGGCAGGCCTCTATAATTCACCCCTCCACTTT. Translated, it gives CASSLAAGLYNSPLHF.

This clonotype has just a few counts. The rearrangement uses TRBV29-1 and TRBJ2-1; 12 nucleotides agree with TRBD2. This CDR3 spans 12 amino acids. The junction had 4 bases not matched to a gene; V was cut back by 7 bases and J by 9 bases. CDR1 is SQVTM, CDR2 ANQGSEA, per germline. The CDR3 protein is CSGLAGELEQFF. In nucleotides, the CDR3 is TGCAGCGGACTAGCGGGAGAACTTGAGCAGTTCTTC.

In this sample, this clonotype turned up once. The chain recombines TRBV29-1 with TRBJ2-5; no clear D. The V gene's germline CDR1 is SQVTM and CDR2 ANQGSEA. The CDR3 sequence is 14 residues long. The ends were cut back, 2 bases at V and 5 bases at J, with 15 bases in the middle. CDR3 coding DNA: TGCAGCGTTGAATTGTTAACTCACTGGGAGACCCAGTACTTC. This gives the protein CSVELLTHWETQYF.

This rearrangement joins TRBV15 to TRBJ1-5, with no clear D. Germline CDR1 is LNHNV and CDR2 is YYDKDF (reference sequence). The ends were cut back, 3 bases at V and 1 base at J, with 10 bases in the middle. CDR3 length equals 15 residues. This CDR3 is CATSRVVGSNQPQHF. The CDR3 nucleotides read TGTGCCACCAGCAGGGTGGTAGGAAGCAATCAGCCCCAGCATTTT.

This clonotype has more than one count but fewer than ten. The chain links TRBV27 to TRBJ1-1, with D perhaps matching TRBD1 (5 bases). CDR1 MNHEY and CDR2 SMNVEV come from the germline V gene (reference sequence). The CDR3 covers 16 residues. Trimming took 5 bases from V and 0 from J, leaving 16 bases between them. In DNA, the CDR3 is TGTGCCAGCAGTATGATATCACAGGCCTTGAACACTGAAGCTTTCTTT. It encodes CASSMISQALNTEAFF.

V and J are TRBV4-2 and TRBJ2-5; TRBD2 aligns across 11 bases. V was pared by 4 bases and J by 1 base, with 8 bases of the junction left unmatched. Per germline, CDR1 LGHNA and CDR2 YNFKEQ. The CDR3 length is 17 residues. CDR3 bases: TGTGCCAGCAGCCCGAATTCCGGGACTAGCGGCCAAGAGACCCAGTACTTC. It specifies CASSPNSGTSGQETQYF.

The rearrangement joins TRBV6-5 to TRBJ2-1; 14 bases are a match to TRBD2. V was pared by 2 bases and J by 7 bases, with 4 bases of the junction left unmatched. The CDR3 has 16 amino acids. Germline CDR1 is MNHEY and CDR2 is SVGAGI. CDR3 sequence (DNA): TGTGCCAGCAGTTACGGACTAGCGGGAGGCAGGAATGAGCAGTTCTTC. Translating gives CASSYGLAGGRNEQFF.